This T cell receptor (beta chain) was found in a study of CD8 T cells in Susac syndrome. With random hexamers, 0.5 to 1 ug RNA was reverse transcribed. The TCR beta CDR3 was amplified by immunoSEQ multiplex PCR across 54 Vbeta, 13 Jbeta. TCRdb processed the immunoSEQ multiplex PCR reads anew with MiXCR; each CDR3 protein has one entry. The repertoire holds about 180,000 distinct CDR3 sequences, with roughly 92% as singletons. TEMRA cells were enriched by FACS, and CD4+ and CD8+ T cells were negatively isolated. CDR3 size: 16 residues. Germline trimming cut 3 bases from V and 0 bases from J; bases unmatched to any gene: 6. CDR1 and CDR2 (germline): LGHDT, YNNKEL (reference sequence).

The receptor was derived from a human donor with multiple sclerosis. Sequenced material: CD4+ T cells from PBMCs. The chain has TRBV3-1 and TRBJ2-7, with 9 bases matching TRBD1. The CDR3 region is CASSQGQGLSSYEQYF. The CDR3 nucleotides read TGTGCCAGCAGCCAGGGACAGGGACTGAGCTCCTACGAGCAGTACTTC.